This T cell receptor (beta chain) is from a study of blood T cells in healthy people across ages. The wider study: When template switching was applied, about one barcoded beta molecule was captured per two T cells.

Sample-barcoded 5' priming and a J-beta primer mix drove a second PCR of about 6 to 11 cycles. A template-switch adaptor containing 12 random nucleotides labeled each cDNA molecule. Each CDR3 protein is one row after TCRdb ran MiXCR on the 5' RACE reads. Altogether 550,000 to 800,000 distinct CDR3 sequences are present, more than 20% being singletons, with the ten largest covering approximately 3.7%. The CDR3 contains 18 residues. With 2 bases clipped from V and 0 bases from J, the junction kept 13 bases outside the gene matches. Per germline, CDR1 MNHEY and CDR2 SVGEGT. This clonotype was seen only a few times. Its matching antigen is unknown. Study-wide points: A strong correlation between TCR beta diversity and naive T cell percentage was seen. Fewer expanded clones and more diversity marked long-lived versus aged donors.

Source material: blood. The chain employs TRBV6-2 or TRBV6-3 and TRBJ2-7, with TRBD2 identical over 7 bases. The sequence was obtained from a man in his 70s in good health. The CDR3 region has the DNA TGTGCCAGCAGTTACCCTGGGGGATACGGGAGGAACTCCTACGAGCAGTACTTC. Protein sequence: CASSYPGGYGRNSYEQYF.